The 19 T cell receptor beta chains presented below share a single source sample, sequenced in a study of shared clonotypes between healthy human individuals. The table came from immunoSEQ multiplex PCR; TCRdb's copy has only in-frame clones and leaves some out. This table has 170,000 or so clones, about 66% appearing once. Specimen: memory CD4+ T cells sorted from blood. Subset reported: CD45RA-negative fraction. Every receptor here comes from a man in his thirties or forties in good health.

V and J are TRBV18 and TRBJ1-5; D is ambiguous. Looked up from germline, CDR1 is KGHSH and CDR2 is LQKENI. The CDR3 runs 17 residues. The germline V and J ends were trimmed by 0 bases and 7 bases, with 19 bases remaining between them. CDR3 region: CASSPPFSGPTAQPQHF. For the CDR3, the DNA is TGTGCCAGCTCACCACCGTTCTCCGGACCGACCGCCCAGCCCCAGCATTTT.

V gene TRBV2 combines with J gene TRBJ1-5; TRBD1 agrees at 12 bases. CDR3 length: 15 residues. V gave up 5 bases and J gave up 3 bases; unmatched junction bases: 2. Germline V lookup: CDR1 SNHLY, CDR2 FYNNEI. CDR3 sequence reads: CASSTGQGANQPQHF. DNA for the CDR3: TGTGCCAGCAGTACGGGACAGGGGGCCAATCAGCCCCAGCATTTT.

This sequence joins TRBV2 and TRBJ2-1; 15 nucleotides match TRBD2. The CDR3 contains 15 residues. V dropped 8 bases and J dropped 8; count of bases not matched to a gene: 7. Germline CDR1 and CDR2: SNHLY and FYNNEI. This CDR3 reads CASFGLAGGPHEQFF. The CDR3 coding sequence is TGTGCCAGCTTTGGACTAGCGGGAGGGCCGCATGAGCAGTTCTTC.

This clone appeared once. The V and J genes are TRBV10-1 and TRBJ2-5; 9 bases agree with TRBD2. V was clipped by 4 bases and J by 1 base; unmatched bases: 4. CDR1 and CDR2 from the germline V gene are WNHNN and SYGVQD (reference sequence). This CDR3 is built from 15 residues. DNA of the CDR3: TGCGCCAGCAGTGCGAGTAGCGGGAGCCAAGAGACCCAGTACTTC. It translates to CASSASSGSQETQYF.

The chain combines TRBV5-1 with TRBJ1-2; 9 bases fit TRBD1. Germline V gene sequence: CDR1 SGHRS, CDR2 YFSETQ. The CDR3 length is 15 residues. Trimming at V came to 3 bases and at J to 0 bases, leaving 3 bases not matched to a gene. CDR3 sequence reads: CASSYGTGTNYGYTF. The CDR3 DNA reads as TGCGCCAGCAGCTATGGGACAGGGACTAACTATGGCTACACCTTC.

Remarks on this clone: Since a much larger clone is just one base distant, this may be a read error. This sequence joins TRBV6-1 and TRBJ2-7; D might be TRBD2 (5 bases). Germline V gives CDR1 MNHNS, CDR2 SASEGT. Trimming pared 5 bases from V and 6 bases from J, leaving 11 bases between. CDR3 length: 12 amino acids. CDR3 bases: TGTGCCAGCAGTCAGGCAGGAGGCGAGCAGTACTTC. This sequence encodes CASSQAGGEQYF.

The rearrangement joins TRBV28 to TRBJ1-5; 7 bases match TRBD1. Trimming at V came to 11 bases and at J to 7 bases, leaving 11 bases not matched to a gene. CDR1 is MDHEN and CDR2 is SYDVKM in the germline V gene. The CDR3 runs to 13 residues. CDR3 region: CAGRDRVGQPQHF. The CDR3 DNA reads TGTGCCGGAAGAGACAGGGTCGGGCAGCCCCAGCATTTT.

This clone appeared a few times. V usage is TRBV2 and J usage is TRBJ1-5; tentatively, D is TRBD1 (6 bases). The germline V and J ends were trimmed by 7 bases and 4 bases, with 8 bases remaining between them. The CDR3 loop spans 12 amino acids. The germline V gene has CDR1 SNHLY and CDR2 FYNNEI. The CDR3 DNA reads TGTGCCAGCAATCAGGGGAATCAGCCCCAGCATTTT. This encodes CASNQGNQPQHF.

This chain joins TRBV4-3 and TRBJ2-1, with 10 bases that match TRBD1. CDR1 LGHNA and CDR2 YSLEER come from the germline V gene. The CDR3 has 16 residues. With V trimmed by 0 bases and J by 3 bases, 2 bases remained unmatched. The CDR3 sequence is CASSQERDRGYNEQFF. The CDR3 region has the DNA TGCGCCAGCAGCCAAGAAAGGGACAGGGGCTACAATGAGCAGTTCTTC.

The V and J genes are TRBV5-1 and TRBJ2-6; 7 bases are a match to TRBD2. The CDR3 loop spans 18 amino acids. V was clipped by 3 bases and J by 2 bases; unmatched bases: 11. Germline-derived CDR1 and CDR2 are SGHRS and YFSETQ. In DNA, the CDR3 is TGCGCCAGCAGCTGGGGGGGGACTGACTCAACTGGGGCCAACGTCCTGACTTTC. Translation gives CASSWGGTDSTGANVLTF.

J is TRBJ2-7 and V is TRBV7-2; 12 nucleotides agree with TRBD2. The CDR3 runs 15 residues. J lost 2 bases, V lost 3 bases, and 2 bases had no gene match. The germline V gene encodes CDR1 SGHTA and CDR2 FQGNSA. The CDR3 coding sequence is TGTGCCAGCAGCTTCGGACTAGCGGGGACCTACGAGCAGTACTTC. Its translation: CASSFGLAGTYEQYF.

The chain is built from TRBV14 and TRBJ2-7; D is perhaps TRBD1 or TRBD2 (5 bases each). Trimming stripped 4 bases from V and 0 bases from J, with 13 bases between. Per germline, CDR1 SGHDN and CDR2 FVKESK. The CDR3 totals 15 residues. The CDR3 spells CASSRPGTDSYEQYF. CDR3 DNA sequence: TGTGCCAGCAGCCGCCCCGGGACCGACTCCTACGAGCAGTACTTC.

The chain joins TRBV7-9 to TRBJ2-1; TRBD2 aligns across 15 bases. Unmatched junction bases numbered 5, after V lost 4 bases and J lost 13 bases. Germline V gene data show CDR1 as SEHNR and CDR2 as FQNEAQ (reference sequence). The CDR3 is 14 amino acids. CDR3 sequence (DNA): TGTGCCAGCAGCTCAGGACTAGCGGGAGGGCGACAGTTCTTC. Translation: CASSSGLAGGRQFF.

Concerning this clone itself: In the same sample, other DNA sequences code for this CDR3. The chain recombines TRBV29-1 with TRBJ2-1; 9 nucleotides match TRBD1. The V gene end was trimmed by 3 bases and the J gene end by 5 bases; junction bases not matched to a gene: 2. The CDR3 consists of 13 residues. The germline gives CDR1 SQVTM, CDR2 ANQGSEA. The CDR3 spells CSVERDRDNEQFF. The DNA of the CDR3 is TGCAGCGTTGAGCGGGACAGGGACAATGAGCAGTTCTTC.

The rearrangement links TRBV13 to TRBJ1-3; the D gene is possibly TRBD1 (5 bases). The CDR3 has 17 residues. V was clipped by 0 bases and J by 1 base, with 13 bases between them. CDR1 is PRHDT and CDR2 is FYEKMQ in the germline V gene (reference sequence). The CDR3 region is CASSLGQARVSGNTIYF. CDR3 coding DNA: TGTGCCAGCAGCTTAGGCCAAGCCAGGGTGTCTGGAAACACCATATATTTT.

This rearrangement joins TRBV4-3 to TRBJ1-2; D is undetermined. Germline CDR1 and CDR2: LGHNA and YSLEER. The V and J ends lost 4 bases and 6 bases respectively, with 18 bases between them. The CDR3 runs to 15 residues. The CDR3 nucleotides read TGCGCCAGCAGCCCGGTTCAAGGGCGTTTGGATGGCTACACCTTC. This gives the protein CASSPVQGRLDGYTF.

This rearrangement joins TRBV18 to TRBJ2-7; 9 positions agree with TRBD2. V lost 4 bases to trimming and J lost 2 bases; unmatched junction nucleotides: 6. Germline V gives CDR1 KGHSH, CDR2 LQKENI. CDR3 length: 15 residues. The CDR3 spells CASSLVIAGAYEQYF. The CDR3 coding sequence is TGTGCCAGCTCACTAGTTATAGCGGGGGCCTACGAGCAGTACTTC.

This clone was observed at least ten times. CDR3 protein: CAISDLGGRNTGELFF. CDR3 bases: TGTGCCATCAGTGACCTAGGGGGCCGAAACACCGGGGAGCTGTTTTTT. V and J are TRBV10-3 and TRBJ2-2, with 7 bases that match TRBD1. Germline V CDR1 and CDR2: ENHRY, SYGVKD. V dropped 3 bases and J dropped 2; count of bases not matched to a gene: 6. The CDR3 length is 16 residues.

As DNA, the CDR3 is TGTGCCAGCAAGGTCGGGGGGAACACTGAAGCTTTCTTT. Residues: CASKVGGNTEAFF. J is TRBJ1-1 and V is TRBV2; weak D call: TRBD1 (5 bases). CDR1 and CDR2 (germline): SNHLY, FYNNEI. The CDR3 loop spans 13 amino acids. Trimming removed 7 bases at V and 1 base at J, with 10 bases between.